Listed below are T cell receptor beta chains from one sample, sequenced in a study of cytomegalovirus exposure and HLA in healthy donors. Clones were sequenced by immunoSEQ multiplex PCR, and TCRdb holds only the in-frame ones, with some missing. This table holds 150,000 to 200,000 clones, about four fifths found once. Specimen: PBMCs. The origin of the receptors is a woman aged 18-35 years in good health and CMV-seropositive. CDR3s include the opening cysteine and the closing phenylalanine or tryptophan. The D gene is left open where the match is weak. Where a row states a size, it is once, few, many or the class of an expanded clone; other rows omit it.

TGCGCCAGCAGCTTAGTTCAGGACAGGACAAGTAGTGGCTACACCTTC	CASSLVQDRTSSGYTF	-	TRBV5-1	TRBD1	TRBJ1-2
TGCGCCAGCAGCTTGGCAGTTGGAGGGTACGACGAGCAGTACTTC	CASSLAVGGYDEQYF	-	TRBV5-1	-	TRBJ2-7
TGTGCCAGCAGCGTTAGCGGGGGGGAATTAGATACGCAGTATTTT	CASSVSGGELDTQYF	-	TRBV6-4	TRBD2	TRBJ2-3
TGCAGCGGTGGACAGGGGGGAACGAACACTGAAGCTTTCTTT	CSGGQGGTNTEAFF	-	TRBV29-1	TRBD1	TRBJ1-1
TGCAGCGTTCTGAAGGGGGCGAACACCGGGGAGCTGTTTTTT	CSVLKGANTGELFF	-	TRBV29-1	-	TRBJ2-2
TGCAGCGTTGAAGACCCGGACAGCTTTAACTATGGCTACACCTTC	CSVEDPDSFNYGYTF	few	TRBV29-1	-	TRBJ1-2
TGTGCCATCAGGGACAACTCTGGAAACACCATATATTTT	CAIRDNSGNTIYF	few	TRBV10-3	-	TRBJ1-3
TGTTCCAGCAGCGTCGAGGGCGGCGGCTACACCTTC	CSSSVEGGGYTF	-	TRBV7-9	-	TRBJ1-2
TGTGCCAGCAGTGGACATTTGCGCGACACTGAAGCTTTCTTT	CASSGHLRDTEAFF	-	TRBV6-1	-	TRBJ1-1
TGTGCCAGCAGTGAGGCTAGCGGGGTAACAGATACGCAGTATTTT	CASSEASGVTDTQYF	-	TRBV6-4	TRBD2	TRBJ2-3
TGTGCCAGCAGCCAAGATGGGACTAGCGGGGGGGCATGGGAAGATACGCAGTATTTT	CASSQDGTSGGAWEDTQYF	-	TRBV4-2	TRBD2	TRBJ2-3
TGCGCCAGCAGACGTCGGGGGGCAGATACTGAAGCTTTCTTT	CASRRRGADTEAFF	-	TRBV10-2	-	TRBJ1-1
TGCGCCAGCAGCTTGGGGGACAGTAACTATGGCTACACCTTC	CASSLGDSNYGYTF	-	TRBV5-1	TRBD1	TRBJ1-2
TGTGCCATCGGTCGACAGGGGAGGGATGAAAAACTGTTTTTT	CAIGRQGRDEKLFF	-	TRBV10-3	TRBD1	TRBJ1-4
TGTGCCAGCAGCACTGGACTAGCGGGCCACAATGAGCAGTTCTTC	CASSTGLAGHNEQFF	-	TRBV5-4	TRBD2	TRBJ2-1
TGTGCCAGCAGCCTTCCACTAGCGGGGGGGCGCACCGGGGAGCTGTTTTTT	CASSLPLAGGRTGELFF	once	TRBV5-4	TRBD2	TRBJ2-2
TGTGCCAGCAGTGAACTCGGTGGAGCGGGCTACGAGCAGTACTTC	CASSELGGAGYEQYF	-	TRBV2	-	TRBJ2-7
TGTGCCAGCAGCTTACCCCAGCCTAGGGGAAACAATGAGCAGTTCTTC	CASSLPQPRGNNEQFF	-	TRBV11-1	-	TRBJ2-1
TGTGCCAGCAGCTCCGGGACAGGGGTTGGCTACACCTTC	CASSSGTGVGYTF	once	TRBV7-3	TRBD1	TRBJ1-2
TGTGCCAGCAGGGCCGTTTATAGCAATCAGCCCCAGCATTTT	CASRAVYSNQPQHF	-	TRBV27	-	TRBJ1-5
TGTGCCAGCAGCCAAGAACTACAGGGTGGGGCTTTCTTT	CASSQELQGGAFF	-	TRBV14	-	TRBJ1-1
TGCGCCAGCAGCTTGGATCAAAACACCGGGGAGCTGTTTTTT	CASSLDQNTGELFF	-	TRBV5-1	-	TRBJ2-2
TGCGCCAGCAGCCCCCGTCGGGCAACTAATGAAAAACTGTTTTTT	CASSPRRATNEKLFF	-	TRBV5-1	-	TRBJ1-4
TGTGCCTGGAGCGACGGACAGATAATCTACGAGCAGTACTTC	CAWSDGQIIYEQYF	-	TRBV30	-	TRBJ2-7
TGTGCCAGCAGTTTAATATGGGCCACCATTCCTAGCACAGATACGCAGTATTTT	CASSLIWATIPSTDTQYF	-	TRBV27	-	TRBJ2-3
TGTGCCAGCAGCAGGACAGGGGGTACCTACGAGCAGTACTTC	CASSRTGGTYEQYF	-	TRBV6-6	TRBD1	TRBJ2-7
TGTGCCAGCAGGCATACTGACATGAACACTGAAGCTTTCTTT	CASRHTDMNTEAFF	-	TRBV7-3	-	TRBJ1-1
TGTGCCAGCAGTTCATACCCCGTGGACAGGGAGCTTTATCAGCCCCAGCATTTT	CASSSYPVDRELYQPQHF	-	TRBV28	TRBD1	TRBJ1-5
TGTGCCAGCACATCCACTCAGGCTATTACTAGCACAGATACGCAGTATTTT	CASTSTQAITSTDTQYF	-	TRBV2	-	TRBJ2-3
TGCGCCAGCAGCAAGACAGGGGAATCCACCGGGGAGCTGTTTTTT	CASSKTGESTGELFF	-	TRBV5-1	TRBD1	TRBJ2-2
TGTGCCAGCAGTGTCGGTAGCAATCAGCCCCAGCATTTT	CASSVGSNQPQHF	-	TRBV2	-	TRBJ1-5